The T cell receptor (beta chain) under discussion was sequenced for a study of breast tumors, draining lymph nodes, adjacent tissues. Study results and limitations: Tumor and nontumor repertoires were significantly more similar in luminal-like than in basal-like breast cancer.

Breast cancer patients provided tissue from their axillary draining lymph nodes. In this sample, this clonotype turned up many times. Its target is unknown. TCRdb re-called the multiplex PCR reads through MiXCR, storing one row per CDR3 protein. The data contain approximately 280,000 distinct CDR3 sequences, around 31% of them singletons. This CDR3 has 15 amino acids. V shed 1 base and J 6 bases; nucleotides not matched to a gene: 7. Per the germline V gene, CDR1 is LGHNA and CDR2 is YNFKEQ. J is TRBJ2-7 and V is TRBV4-2; 9 bases agree with TRBD1. The specimen was axillary lymph node tissue. This TCR derives from a female donor with breast cancer. Some clones in this sample may be carry-over from other donors' samples. The CDR3: CASSQVGTGSSEQYF. The CDR3 nucleotides read TGTGCCAGCAGCCAAGTTGGGACAGGGTCATCCGAGCAGTACTTC.